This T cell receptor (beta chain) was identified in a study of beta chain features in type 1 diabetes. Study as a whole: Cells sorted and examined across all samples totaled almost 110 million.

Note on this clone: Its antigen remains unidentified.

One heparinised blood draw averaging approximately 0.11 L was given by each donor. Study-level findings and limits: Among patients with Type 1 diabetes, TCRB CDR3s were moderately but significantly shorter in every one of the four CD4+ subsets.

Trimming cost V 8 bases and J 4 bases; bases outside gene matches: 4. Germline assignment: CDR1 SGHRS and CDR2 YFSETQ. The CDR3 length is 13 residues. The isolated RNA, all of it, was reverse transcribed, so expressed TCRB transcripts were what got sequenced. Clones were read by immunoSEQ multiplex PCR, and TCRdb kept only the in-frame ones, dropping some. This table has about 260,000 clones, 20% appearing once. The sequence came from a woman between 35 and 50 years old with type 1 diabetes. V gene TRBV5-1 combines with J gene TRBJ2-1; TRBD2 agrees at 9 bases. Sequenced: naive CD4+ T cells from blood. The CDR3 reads CASRLAGYNEQFF. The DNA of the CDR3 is TGCGCCAGTAGGCTAGCGGGGTACAATGAGCAGTTCTTC.